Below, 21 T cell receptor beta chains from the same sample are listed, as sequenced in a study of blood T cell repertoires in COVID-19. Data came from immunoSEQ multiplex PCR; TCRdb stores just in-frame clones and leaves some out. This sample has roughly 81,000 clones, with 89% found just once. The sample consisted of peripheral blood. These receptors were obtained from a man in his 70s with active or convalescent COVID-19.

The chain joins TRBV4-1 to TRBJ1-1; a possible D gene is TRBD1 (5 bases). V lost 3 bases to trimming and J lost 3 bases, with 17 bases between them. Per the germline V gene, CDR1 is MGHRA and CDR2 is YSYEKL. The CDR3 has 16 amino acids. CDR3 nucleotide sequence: TGCGCCAGCAGCCATCTCCAAGATGGAGGGGACACTGAAGCTTTCTTT. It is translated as CASSHLQDGGDTEAFF.

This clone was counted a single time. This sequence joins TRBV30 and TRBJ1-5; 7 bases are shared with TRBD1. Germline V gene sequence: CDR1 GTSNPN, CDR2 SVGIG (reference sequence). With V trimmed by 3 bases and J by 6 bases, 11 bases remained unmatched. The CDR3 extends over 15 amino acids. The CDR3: CAWRERQGESQPQHF. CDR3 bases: TGTGCCTGGAGAGAGAGACAGGGTGAAAGTCAGCCCCAGCATTTT.

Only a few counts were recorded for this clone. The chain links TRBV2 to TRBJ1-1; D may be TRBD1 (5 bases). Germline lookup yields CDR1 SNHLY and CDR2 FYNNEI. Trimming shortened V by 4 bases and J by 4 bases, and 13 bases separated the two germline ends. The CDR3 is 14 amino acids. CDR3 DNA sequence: TGTGCCAGCAGTGTGGAATCCGGGGGCACTGAAGCTTTCTTT. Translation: CASSVESGGTEAFF.

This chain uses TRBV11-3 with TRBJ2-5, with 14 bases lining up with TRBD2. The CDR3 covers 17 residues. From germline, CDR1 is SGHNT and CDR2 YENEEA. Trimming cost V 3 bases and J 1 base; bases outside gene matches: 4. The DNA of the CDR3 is TGTGCCAGCAGCTTCGACGGACTAGCGGGGGGCCAAGAGACCCAGTACTTC. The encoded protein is CASSFDGLAGGQETQYF.

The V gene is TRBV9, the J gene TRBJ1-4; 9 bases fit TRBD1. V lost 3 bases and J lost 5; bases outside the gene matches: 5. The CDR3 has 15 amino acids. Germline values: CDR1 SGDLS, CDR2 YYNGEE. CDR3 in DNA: TGTGCCAGCAGCGACGCCGGGACAGGGAATGAAAAACTGTTTTTT. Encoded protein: CASSDAGTGNEKLFF.

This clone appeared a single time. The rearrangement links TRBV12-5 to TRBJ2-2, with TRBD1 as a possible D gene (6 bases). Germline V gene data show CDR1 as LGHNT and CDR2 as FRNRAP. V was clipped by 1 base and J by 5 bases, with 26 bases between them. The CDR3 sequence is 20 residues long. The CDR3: CASGLDLFTRGPASTGELFF. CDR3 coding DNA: TGTGCTAGTGGTTTGGATCTATTCACCAGGGGCCCGGCGTCGACCGGGGAGCTGTTTTTT.

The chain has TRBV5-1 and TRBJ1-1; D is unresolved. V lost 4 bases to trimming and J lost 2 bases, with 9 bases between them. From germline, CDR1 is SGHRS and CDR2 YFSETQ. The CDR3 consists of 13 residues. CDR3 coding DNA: TGCGCCAGCAGCCCCACACAAAACACTGAAGCTTTCTTT. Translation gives CASSPTQNTEAFF.

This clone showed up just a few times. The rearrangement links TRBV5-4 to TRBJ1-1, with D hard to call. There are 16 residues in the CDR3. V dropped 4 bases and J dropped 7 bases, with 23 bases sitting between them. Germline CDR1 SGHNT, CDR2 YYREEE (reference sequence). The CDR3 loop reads CASSVQSQSGRGEAFF. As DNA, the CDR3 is TGTGCCAGCAGCGTACAATCACAGAGCGGGAGAGGTGAAGCTTTCTTT.

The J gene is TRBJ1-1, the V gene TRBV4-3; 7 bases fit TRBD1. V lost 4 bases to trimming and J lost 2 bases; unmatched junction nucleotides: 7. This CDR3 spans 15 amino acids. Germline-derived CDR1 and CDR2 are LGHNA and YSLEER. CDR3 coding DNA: TGCGCCAGCAGCCCCGAGGGACAGCAAAACACTGAAGCTTTCTTT. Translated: CASSPEGQQNTEAFF.

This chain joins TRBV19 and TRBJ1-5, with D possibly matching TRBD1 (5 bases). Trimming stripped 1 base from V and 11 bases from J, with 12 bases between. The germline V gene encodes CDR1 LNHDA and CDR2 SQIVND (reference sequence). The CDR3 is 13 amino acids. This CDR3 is CASSIGGEGTQHF. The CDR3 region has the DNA TGTGCCAGTAGTATAGGGGGGGAAGGTACCCAGCATTTT.

In DNA form, the CDR3 reads TGTGCCAGCAGCGGGCTAGCGGGTCCCTACAATGAGCAGTTCTTC. It codes for CASSGLAGPYNEQFF. This sequence joins TRBV7-6 and TRBJ2-1, with 8 nucleotides matching TRBD2. This CDR3 comprises 15 residues. Germline V gene lookup returns CDR1 SGHVS and CDR2 FNYEAQ. Germline trimming cut 5 bases from V and 2 bases from J; bases unmatched to any gene: 5. The full variable domain, in which reference TRBV7-6 and TRBJ2-1 provide the parts outside the CDR3, is GAGVSQSPRYKVTKRGQDVALRCDPISGHVSLYWYRQALGQGPEFLTYFNYEAQQDKSGLPNDRFSAERPEGSISTLTIQRTEQRDSAMYRCASSGLAGPYNEQFFGPGTRLTVL.

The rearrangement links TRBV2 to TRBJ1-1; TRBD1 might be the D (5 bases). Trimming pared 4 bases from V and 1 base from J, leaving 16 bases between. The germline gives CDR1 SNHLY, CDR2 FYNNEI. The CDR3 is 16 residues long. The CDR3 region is CASSANLLGENTEAFF. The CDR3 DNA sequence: TGTGCCAGCAGTGCCAACCTCTTAGGGGAGAACACTGAAGCTTTCTTT.

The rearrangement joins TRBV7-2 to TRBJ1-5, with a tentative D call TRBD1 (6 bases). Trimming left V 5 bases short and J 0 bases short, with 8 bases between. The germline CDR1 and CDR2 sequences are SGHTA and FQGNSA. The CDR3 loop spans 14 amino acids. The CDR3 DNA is TGTGCCAGCAGCAGGACAGTTAGCAATCAGCCCCAGCATTTT. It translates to CASSRTVSNQPQHF.

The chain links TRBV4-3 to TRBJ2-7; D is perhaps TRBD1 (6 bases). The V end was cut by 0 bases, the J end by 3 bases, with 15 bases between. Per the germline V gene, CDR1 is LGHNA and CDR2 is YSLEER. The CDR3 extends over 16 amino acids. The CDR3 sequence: CASSQDWDTVLYEQYF. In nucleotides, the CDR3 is TGCGCCAGCAGCCAAGATTGGGACACAGTCCTCTACGAGCAGTACTTC.

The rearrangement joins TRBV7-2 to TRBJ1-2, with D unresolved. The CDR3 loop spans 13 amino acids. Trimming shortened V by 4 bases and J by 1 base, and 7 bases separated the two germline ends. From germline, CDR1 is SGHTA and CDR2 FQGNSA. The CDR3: CASSSGYNYGYTF. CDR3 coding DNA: TGTGCCAGCAGCTCGGGGTATAACTATGGCTACACCTTC.

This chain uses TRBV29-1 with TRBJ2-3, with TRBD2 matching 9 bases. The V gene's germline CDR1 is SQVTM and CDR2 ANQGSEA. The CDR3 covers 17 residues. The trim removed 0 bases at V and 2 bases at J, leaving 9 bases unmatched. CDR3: CSVEDRGSGGTTDTQYF. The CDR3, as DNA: TGCAGCGTTGAAGATCGTGGTAGCGGGGGAACCACAGATACGCAGTATTTT.

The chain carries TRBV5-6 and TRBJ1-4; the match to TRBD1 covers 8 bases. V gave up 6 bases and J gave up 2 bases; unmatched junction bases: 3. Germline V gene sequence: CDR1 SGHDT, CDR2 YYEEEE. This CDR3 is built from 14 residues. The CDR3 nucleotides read TGTGCCAGCATACGGACAGGGACTAATGAAAAACTGTTTTTT. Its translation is CASIRTGTNEKLFF.

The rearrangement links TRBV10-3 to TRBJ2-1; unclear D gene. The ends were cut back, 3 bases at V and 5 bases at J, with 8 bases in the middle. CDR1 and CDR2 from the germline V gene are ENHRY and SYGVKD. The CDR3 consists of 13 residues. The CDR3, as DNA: TGTGCCATCAGTGACAACCCGGACAATGAGCAGTTCTTC. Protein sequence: CAISDNPDNEQFF.

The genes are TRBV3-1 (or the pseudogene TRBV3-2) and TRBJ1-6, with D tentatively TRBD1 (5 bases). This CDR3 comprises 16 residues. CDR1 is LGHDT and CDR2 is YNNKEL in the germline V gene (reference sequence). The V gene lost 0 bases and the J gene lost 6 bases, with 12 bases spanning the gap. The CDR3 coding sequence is TGTGCCAGCAGCCAAGAGTACCCAGGGCTTAATTCACCCCTCCACTTT. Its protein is CASSQEYPGLNSPLHF.

CDR3 region: CASSLVGQGVGYGYTF. Written as DNA, the CDR3 is TGTGCCAGCAGCTTGGTAGGACAGGGAGTTGGCTATGGCTACACCTTC. V is TRBV5-5 and J is TRBJ1-2, with 8 bases identical to TRBD1. The CDR3 runs to 16 residues. The V gene's germline CDR1 is SGHKS and CDR2 YYEKEE (reference sequence). V lost 0 bases and J lost 4; bases outside the gene matches: 8.

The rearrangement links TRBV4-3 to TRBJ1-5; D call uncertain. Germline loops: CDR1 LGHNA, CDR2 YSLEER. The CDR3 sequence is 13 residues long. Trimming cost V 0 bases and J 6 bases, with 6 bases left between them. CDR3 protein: CASSQDLAQPQHF. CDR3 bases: TGCGCCAGCAGCCAAGATTTAGCTCAGCCCCAGCATTTT.